This TCR beta chain was documented in a study of blood T cells in healthy people across ages. Healthy Caucasian individuals from Russia aged about 6 to 90 were enrolled as donors. CDR1 and CDR2 from the germline V gene are MGHRA and YSYEKL. V lost 0 bases to trimming and J lost 9 bases; unmatched junction nucleotides: 8. The CDR3 consists of 15 residues. A J-beta primer mix and a sample-barcoded 5' primer were used in a second PCR of roughly 6 to 11 cycles. With 12 random nucleotides, a template-switch adaptor tagged each individual cDNA molecule. Each sample provided no less than 2.5 million CDR3-containing paired-end reads. TCRdb re-analysed the 5' RACE reads in MiXCR, keeping a single row per CDR3 protein. The table has 700,000 to 1,000,000 distinct CDR3 sequences, around 45% seen once.

This chain connects TRBV4-1 to TRBJ2-7; 10 nucleotides line up with TRBD2. The material sequenced was blood. The sequence came from a man in his 60s in good health. The CDR3 DNA reads TGCGCCAGCAGCCAAGAACAACTAGCGGGGTCGGGGCAGTACTTC. Translated: CASSQEQLAGSGQYF.